This TCR beta chain was obtained from a study of T cell repertoires in cytomegalovirus infection. For the study at large: HLA-B-restricted CMV epitopes that are well studied, plus recently identified HLA-C-restricted ones, were used by the study.

MiXCR, applied by TCRdb to the reads, yields one record per CDR3 protein. Here the sample spans fewer than 1,000,000 distinct CDR3 sequences, around 31% being singletons. Note on this clonotype: Antigen specificity is unknown.

The CDR3 is 15 residues long. Germline-derived CDR1 and CDR2 are SGHTA and FQGTGA. The V gene lost 6 bases and the J gene lost 3 bases, with 15 bases spanning the gap. The specimen comprised cultured CD8+ T cells from PBMCs, sampled from culture after CMV antigen stimulation. The chain recombines TRBV7-3 with TRBJ1-5, with D possibly TRBD1 on 5 matching bases. This receptor was taken from a human donor in good health (CMV status not recorded). Some clones in this sample may be carry-over from other donors' samples. The CDR3 nucleotides read TGTGCCAGCAGTTCAACGTTAGGGGACAATCAGCCCCAGCATTTT. The encoded protein is CASSSTLGDNQPQHF.